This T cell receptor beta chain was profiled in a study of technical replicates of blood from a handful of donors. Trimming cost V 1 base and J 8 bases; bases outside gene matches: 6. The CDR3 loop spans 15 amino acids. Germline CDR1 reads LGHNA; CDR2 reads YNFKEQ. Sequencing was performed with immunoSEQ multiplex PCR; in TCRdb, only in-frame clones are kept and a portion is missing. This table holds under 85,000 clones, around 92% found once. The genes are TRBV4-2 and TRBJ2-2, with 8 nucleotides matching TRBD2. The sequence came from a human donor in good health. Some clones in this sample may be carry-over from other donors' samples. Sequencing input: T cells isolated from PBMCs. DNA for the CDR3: TGTGCCAGCAGCCAAGGGAGCGGGAGTACGGGGGAGCTGTTTTTT. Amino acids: CASSQGSGSTGELFF.